This TCR beta chain is from a study of blood T cell repertoires in COVID-19. V shed 1 base and J shed 6 bases, with 10 bases lying between them. The CDR3 totals 14 residues. Germline-derived CDR1 and CDR2 are MGHRA and YSYEKL. In the study's own analysis: Reference gene primer amplification yielded estimated nucleated cell counts. Sequenced by immunoSEQ multiplex PCR; TCRdb stores in-frame clones only, minus some. V, J and clone size are taken as reported in that table, and D and trimming were inferred from the DNA itself. The data show roughly 410,000 clones, 87% seen once. The sequenced sample consisted of peripheral blood. The receptor's source is a woman in her sixties or seventies with COVID-19, enrolled during active disease. The J gene is TRBJ1-5, the V gene TRBV4-1; no clear D. The CDR3 region has the DNA TGCGCCAGCAGCCAAGGTAACGCCGGTCAGCCCCAGCATTTT. Encoded protein: CASSQGNAGQPQHF.